The 6 T cell receptor beta chains below all came from one sample that was sequenced in a study of cytomegalovirus exposure and HLA in healthy donors (TCRdb year 2017). The library relied on the immunoSEQ multiplex PCR assay. The multiplex PCR relied on a mix of 60 forward primers for TCR Vbeta segments and 13 reverse primers for TCR Jbeta segments. In TCRdb, the immuneACCESS table is reduced to in-frame sequences with V and J assigned. These tables do not hold every clone; where another copy was compared, an unresolved V gene accounts for under half, and the others remain unexplained. This sample holds a few hundred thousand clones; about 80% were observed only once. Of the sample, around 0.33% falls within the top ten clones. The specimen was PBMCs. The receptor set was obtained from a girl aged 2 to 10 in good health and CMV-seronegative.

The chain has TRBV6-4 and TRBJ2-1, with TRBD2 matching 8 bases. The germline V gene encodes CDR1 MRHNA and CDR2 SNTAGT. J gave up 7 bases and V 3 bases, and 2 bases lay outside the gene matches. The CDR3 length is 13 residues. CDR3 in amino acids: CASSEGLGNEQFF. The CDR3 DNA reads as TGTGCCAGCAGTGAGGGACTAGGGAATGAGCAGTTCTTC.

Concerning this clone: This sample includes further DNA sequences coding for the same CDR3. The chain recombines TRBV6-1 with TRBJ2-7, with TRBD1 matching 8 bases. This CDR3 spans 14 amino acids. CDR1 MNHNS and CDR2 SASEGT come from the germline V gene. The trim removed 7 bases at V and 1 base at J, leaving 6 bases unmatched. The CDR3 protein is CASKDRDGSYEQYF. The CDR3 coding sequence is TGTGCCAGCAAGGACAGGGATGGGTCCTACGAGCAGTACTTC.

The chain recombines TRBV5-1 with TRBJ2-7, with TRBD1 as a possible D gene (5 bases). Trimming stripped 4 bases from V and 3 bases from J, with 17 bases between. CDR1 and CDR2 from the germline V gene are SGHRS and YFSETQ. The CDR3 length is 15 residues. The CDR3 region has the DNA TGCGCCAGCAGCGGCCCCGAATCAGGGTTCTACGAGCAGTACTTC. Translated: CASSGPESGFYEQYF.

The chain combines TRBV9 with TRBJ1-1; the D gene is possibly TRBD1 (5 bases). This CDR3 comprises 14 residues. Germline CDR1 SGDLS, CDR2 YYNGEE. The germline V and J ends were trimmed by 0 bases and 5 bases, with 11 bases remaining between them. In nucleotides, the CDR3 is TGTGCCAGCAGCGTAGCGGGGGGTTGGACTGAAGCTTTCTTT. Amino acids: CASSVAGGWTEAFF.

This clone has only a few counts. The rearrangement uses TRBV10-3 and TRBJ2-7; 7 nucleotides agree with TRBD1. CDR1 and CDR2 from the germline V gene are ENHRY and SYGVKD. The J segment lost 3 bases and the V segment lost 6 bases, leaving 8 bases of the junction unmatched. This CDR3 has 14 residues. The CDR3 region has the DNA TGTGCCATCAGAACCGGGACAGCTATCTACGAGCAGTACTTC. It is translated as CAIRTGTAIYEQYF.

This clone was found once. The chain employs TRBV15 and TRBJ1-2; no clear D. The CDR3 is 15 residues long. V was cut by 0 bases and J by 7 bases, with 15 bases left in between. CDR1 LNHNV and CDR2 YYDKDF come from the germline V gene (reference sequence). For the CDR3, the DNA is TGTGCCACCAGCAGAGAATGGGAACTGGCGGGTGGCTACACCTTC. Protein sequence: CATSREWELAGGYTF.